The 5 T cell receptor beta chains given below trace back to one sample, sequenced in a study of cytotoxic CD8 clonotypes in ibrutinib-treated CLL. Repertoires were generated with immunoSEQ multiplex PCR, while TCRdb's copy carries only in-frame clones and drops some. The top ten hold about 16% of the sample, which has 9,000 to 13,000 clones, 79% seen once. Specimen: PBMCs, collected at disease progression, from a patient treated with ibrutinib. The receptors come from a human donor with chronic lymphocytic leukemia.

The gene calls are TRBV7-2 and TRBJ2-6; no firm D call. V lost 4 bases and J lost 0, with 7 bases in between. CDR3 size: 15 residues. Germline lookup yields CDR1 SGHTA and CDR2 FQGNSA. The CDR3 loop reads CASSSKISGANVLTF. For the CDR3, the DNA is TGTGCCAGCAGCTCGAAGATCTCTGGGGCCAACGTCCTGACTTTC. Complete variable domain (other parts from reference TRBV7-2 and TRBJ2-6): GAGVSQSPSNKVTEKGKDVELRCDPISGHTALYWYRQSLGQGLEFLIYFQGNSAPDKSGLPSDRFSAERTGGSVSTLTIQRTQQEDSAVYLCASSSKISGANVLTFGAGSRLTVL.

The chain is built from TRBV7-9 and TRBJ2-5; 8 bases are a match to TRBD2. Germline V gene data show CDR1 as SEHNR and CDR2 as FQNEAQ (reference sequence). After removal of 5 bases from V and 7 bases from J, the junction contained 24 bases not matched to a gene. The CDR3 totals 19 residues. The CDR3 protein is CASSHAPQTSGGSRGTQYF. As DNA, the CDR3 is TGTGCCAGCAGCCATGCCCCTCAAACAAGCGGGGGCTCGCGGGGGACCCAGTACTTC.

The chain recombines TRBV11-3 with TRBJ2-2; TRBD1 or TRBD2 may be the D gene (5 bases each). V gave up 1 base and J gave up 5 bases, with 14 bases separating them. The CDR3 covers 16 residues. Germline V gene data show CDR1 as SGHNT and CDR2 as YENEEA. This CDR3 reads CASSLVTGTGTGELFF. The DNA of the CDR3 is TGTGCCAGCAGCTTAGTAACCGGGACGGGTACCGGGGAGCTGTTTTTT.

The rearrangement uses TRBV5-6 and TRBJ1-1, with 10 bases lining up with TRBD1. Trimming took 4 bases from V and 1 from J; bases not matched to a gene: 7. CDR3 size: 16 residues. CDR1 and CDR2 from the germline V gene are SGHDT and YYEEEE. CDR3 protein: CASSPGTGAGNTEAFF. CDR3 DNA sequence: TGTGCCAGCAGCCCAGGGACAGGGGCTGGGAACACTGAAGCTTTCTTT.

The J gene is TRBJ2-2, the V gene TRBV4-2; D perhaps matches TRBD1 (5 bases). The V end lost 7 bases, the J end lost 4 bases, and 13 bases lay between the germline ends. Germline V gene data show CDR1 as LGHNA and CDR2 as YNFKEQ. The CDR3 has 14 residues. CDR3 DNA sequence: TGTGCCAGCACTCTTACACAGGCCACCGGGGAGCTGTTTTTT. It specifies CASTLTQATGELFF.